The entry below gives a single T cell receptor (beta chain) sequence along with its context. Germline values: CDR1 SGHDN, CDR2 FVKESK. This CDR3 comprises 15 residues. The ends lost 4 bases at V and 1 base at J; junction bases unmatched: 5. PCR used 60 Vbeta primers and 13 Jbeta primers. Some clones are missing from TCRdb's copy, which holds only in-frame ones; the method was immunoSEQ multiplex PCR. The data contain 200,000 to 250,000 clones, approximately 79% of them singletons. The sample comes from a study of cytomegalovirus exposure and HLA in healthy donors. This clonotype was obtained from a girl under 10 years old in good health and CMV-seronegative. Sequenced: PBMCs. The chain uses TRBV14 and TRBJ1-1; 8 bases are a match to TRBD1. The CDR3, as DNA: TGTGCCAGCAGCCGATGGACAGGGAGGAACACTGAAGCTTTCTTT. Amino acid sequence: CASSRWTGRNTEAFF.